The entry below describes one TCR beta chain. The source of the sample is a study of T-cell reconstitution after alpha-beta-depleted transplantation in children. The library targeted TCRbeta and was prepared with unique molecular identifiers. Via MiXCR, TCRdb re-called the PCR reads, giving one row per CDR3 protein. Here the sample spans hundreds of thousands of distinct CDR3 sequences, roughly 17% being singletons. The origin of this receptor is a human donor who donated a stem cell graft to a child with acute myeloid leukemia. The sample here was PBMCs from the stem cell graft donor, taken from the stem cell graft.

In DNA, the CDR3 is TGTGCCAGCAGCGTACAGGGGAGTAACACTGAAGCTTTCTTT. This translates into CASSVQGSNTEAFF. The chain uses TRBV16 and TRBJ1-1; 7 bases agree with TRBD1. Looked up from germline, CDR1 is KGHSY and CDR2 is FQNENV. The V and J ends lost 5 bases and 2 bases, in that order; junction bases with no gene match: 5. The CDR3 runs to 14 residues. The full variable domain, with the rest looked up from reference TRBV16 and TRBJ1-1, is GEEVAQTPKHLVRGEGQKAKLYCAPIKGHSYVFWYQQVLKNEFKFLISFQNENVFDETGMPKERFSAKCLPNSPCSLEIQATKLEDSAVYFCASSVQGSNTEAFFGQGTRLTVV.